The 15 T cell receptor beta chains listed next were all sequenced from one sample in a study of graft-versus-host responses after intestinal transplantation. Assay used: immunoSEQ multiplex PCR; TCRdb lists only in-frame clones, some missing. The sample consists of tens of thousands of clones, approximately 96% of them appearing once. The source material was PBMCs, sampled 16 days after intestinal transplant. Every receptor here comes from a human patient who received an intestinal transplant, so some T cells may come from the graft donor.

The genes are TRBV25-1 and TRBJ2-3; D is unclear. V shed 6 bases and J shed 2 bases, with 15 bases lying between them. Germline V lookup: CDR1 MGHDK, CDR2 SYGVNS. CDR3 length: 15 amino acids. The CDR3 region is CASSLGFPATDTQYF. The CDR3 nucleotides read TGTGCCAGCAGCCTCGGGTTTCCGGCCACAGATACGCAGTATTTT.

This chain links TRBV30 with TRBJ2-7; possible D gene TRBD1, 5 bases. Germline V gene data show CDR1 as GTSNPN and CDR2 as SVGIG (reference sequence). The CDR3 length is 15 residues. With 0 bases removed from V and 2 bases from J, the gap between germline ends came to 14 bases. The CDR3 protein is CAWSVQVPTTYEQYF. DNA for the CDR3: TGTGCCTGGAGTGTACAGGTTCCAACTACCTACGAGCAGTACTTC. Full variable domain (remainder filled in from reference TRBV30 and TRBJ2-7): SQTIHQWPATLVQPVGSPLSLECTVEGTSNPNLYWYRQAAGRGLQLLFYSVGIGQISSEVPQNLSASRPQDRQFILSSKKLLLSDSGFYLCAWSVQVPTTYEQYFGPGTRLTVT.

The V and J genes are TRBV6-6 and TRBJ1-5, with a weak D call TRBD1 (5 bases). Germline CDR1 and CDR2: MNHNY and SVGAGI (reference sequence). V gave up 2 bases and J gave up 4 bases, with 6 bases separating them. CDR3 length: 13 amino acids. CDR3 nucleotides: TGTGCCAGCAGTTACGGGGCTAATCAGCCCCAGCATTTT. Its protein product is CASSYGANQPQHF.

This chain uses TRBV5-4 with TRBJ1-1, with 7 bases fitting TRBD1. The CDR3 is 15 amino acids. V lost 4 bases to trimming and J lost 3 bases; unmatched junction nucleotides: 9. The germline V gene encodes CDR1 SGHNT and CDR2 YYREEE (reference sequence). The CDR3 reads CASSDAGTAYTEAFF. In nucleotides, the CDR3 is TGTGCCAGCAGCGACGCCGGGACAGCTTACACTGAAGCTTTCTTT.

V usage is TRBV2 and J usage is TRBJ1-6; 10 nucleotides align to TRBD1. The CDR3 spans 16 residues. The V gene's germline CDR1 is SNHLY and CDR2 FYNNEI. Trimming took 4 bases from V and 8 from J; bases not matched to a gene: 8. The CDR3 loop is CASSARDRGLYSPLHF. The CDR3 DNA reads TGTGCCAGCAGTGCCCGAGACAGGGGGCTATATTCACCCCTCCACTTT.

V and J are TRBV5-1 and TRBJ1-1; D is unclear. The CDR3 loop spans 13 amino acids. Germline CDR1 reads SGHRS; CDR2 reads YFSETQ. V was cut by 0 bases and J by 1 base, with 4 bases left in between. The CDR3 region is CASSLVRNTEAFF. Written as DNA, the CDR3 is TGCGCCAGCAGCTTGGTACGGAACACTGAAGCTTTCTTT.

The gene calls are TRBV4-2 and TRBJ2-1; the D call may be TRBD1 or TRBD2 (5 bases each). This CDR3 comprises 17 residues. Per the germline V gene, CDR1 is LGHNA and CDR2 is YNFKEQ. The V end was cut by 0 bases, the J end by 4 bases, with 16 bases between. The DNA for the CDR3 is TGTGCCAGCAGCCAAGAAGGATTGGGGGAGTTTTACAATGAGCAGTTCTTC. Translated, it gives CASSQEGLGEFYNEQFF.

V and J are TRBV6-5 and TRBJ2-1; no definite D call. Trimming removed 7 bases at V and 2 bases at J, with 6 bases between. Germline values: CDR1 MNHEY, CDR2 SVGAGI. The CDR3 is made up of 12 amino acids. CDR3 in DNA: TGTGCCAGCACATCCGCCTACAATGAGCAGTTCTTC. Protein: CASTSAYNEQFF.

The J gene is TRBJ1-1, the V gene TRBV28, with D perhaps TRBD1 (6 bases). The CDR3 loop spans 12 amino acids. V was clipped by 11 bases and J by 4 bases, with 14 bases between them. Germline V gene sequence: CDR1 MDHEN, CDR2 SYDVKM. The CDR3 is CAWQGSGTEAFF. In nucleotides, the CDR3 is TGTGCCTGGCAGGGGTCGGGCACTGAAGCTTTCTTT. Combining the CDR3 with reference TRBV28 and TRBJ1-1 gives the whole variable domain DVKVTQSSRYLVKRTGEKVFLECVQDMDHENMFWYRQDPGLGLRLIYFSYDVKMKEKGDIPEGYSVSREKKERFSLILESASTNQTSMYLCAWQGSGTEAFFGQGTRLTVV.

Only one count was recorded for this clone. The CDR3: CASSLVSADTQYF. The CDR3 DNA follows: TGTGCCAGCAGCTTAGTCAGCGCAGATACGCAGTATTTT. The chain carries TRBV7-2 and TRBJ2-3; D ambiguous. Trimming took off 1 base at V and 4 bases at J, with 6 bases between the two ends. Germline CDR1 and CDR2: SGHTA and FQGNSA. The CDR3 covers 13 residues.

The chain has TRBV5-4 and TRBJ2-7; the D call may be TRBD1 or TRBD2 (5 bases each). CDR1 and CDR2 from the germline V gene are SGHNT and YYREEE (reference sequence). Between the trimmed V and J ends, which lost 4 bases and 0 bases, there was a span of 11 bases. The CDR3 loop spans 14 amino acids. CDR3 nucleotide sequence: TGTGCCAGCAGCCCGGGACCCCGCTCCTACGAGCAGTACTTC. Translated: CASSPGPRSYEQYF.

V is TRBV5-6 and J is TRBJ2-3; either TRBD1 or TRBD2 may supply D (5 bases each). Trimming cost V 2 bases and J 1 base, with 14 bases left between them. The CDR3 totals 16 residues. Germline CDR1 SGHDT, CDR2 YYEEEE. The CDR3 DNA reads TGTGCCAGCAGCTTCTGGGGGAAGGGAGGCACAGATACGCAGTATTTT. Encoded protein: CASSFWGKGGTDTQYF.

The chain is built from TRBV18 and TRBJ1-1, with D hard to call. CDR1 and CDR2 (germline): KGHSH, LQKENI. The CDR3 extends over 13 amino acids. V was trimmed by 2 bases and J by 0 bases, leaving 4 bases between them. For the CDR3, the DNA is TGTGCCAGCTCACCAGGGGTGAACACTGAAGCTTTCTTT. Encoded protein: CASSPGVNTEAFF.

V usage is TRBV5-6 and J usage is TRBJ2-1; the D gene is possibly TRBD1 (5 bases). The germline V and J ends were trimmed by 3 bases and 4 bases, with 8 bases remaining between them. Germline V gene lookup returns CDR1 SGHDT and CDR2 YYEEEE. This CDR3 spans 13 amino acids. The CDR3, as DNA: TGTGCCAGCAGCTCGGCAGGGTACAATGAGCAGTTCTTC. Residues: CASSSAGYNEQFF.

The CDR3 sequence is CATSSPEAGGRASETQYF. CDR3 nucleotides: TGTGCCACCAGCAGCCCTGAGGCGGGCGGGAGGGCGTCGGAGACCCAGTACTTC. J is TRBJ2-5 and V is TRBV15; TRBD2 matches at 9 bases. The CDR3 covers 18 residues. Germline CDR1 LNHNV, CDR2 YYDKDF (reference sequence). Germline trimming cut 3 bases from V and 5 bases from J; bases unmatched to any gene: 16.